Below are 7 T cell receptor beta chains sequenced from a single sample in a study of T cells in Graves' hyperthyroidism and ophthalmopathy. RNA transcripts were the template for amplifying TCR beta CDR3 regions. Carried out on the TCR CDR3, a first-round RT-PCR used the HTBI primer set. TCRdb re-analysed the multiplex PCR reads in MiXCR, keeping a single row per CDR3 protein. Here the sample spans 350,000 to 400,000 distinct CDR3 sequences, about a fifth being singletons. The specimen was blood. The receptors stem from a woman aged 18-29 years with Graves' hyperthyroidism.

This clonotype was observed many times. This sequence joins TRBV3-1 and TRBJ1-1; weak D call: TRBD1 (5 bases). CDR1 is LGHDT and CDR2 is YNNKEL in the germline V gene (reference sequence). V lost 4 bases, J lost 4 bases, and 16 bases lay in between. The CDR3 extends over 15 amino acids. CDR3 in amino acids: CASSRVRALVTEAFF. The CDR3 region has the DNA TGTGCCAGCAGCCGAGTCAGGGCCCTGGTCACTGAAGCTTTCTTT.

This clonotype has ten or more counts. The CDR3 region is CASSLNSLNLGNTIYF. The DNA of the CDR3 is TGTGCCAGCAGCCTAAACAGCCTTAACCTAGGAAACACCATATATTTT. The gene calls are TRBV11-2 and TRBJ1-3; D not certain. This CDR3 has 16 amino acids. Germline CDR1 reads SGHAT; CDR2 reads FQNNGV. Trimming left V 5 bases short and J 4 bases short, with 18 bases between. The variable domain in full, completed from reference TRBV11-2 and TRBJ1-3, reads EAGVAQSPRYKIIEKRQSVAFWCNPISGHATLYWYQQILGQGPKLLIQFQNNGVVDDSQLPKDRFSAERLKGVDSTLKIQPAKLEDSAVYLCASSLNSLNLGNTIYFGEGSWLTVV.

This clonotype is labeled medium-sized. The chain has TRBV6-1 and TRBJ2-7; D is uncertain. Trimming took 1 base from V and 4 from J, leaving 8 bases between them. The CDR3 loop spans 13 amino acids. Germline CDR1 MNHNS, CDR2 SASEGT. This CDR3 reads CASSEEGLYEQYF. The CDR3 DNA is TGTGCCAGCAGTGAAGAAGGGCTGTACGAGCAGTACTTC.

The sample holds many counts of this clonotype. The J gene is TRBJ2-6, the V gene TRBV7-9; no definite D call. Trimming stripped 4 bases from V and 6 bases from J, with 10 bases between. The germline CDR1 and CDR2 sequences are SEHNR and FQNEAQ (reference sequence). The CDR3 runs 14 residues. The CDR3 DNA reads TGTGCCAGCAGCTCCGCGGCCCCGGCCAACGTCCTGACTTTC. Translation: CASSSAAPANVLTF.

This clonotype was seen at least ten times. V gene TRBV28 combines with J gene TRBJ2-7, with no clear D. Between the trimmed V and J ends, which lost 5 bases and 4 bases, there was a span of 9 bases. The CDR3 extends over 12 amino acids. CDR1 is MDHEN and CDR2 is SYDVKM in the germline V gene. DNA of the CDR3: TGTGCCAGCAGTCCCCAGGTTTACGAGCAGTACTTC. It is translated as CASSPQVYEQYF.

CDR3 amino acids: CASNQRGSSYEQYF. CDR3 coding DNA: TGTGCCAGCAATCAGCGGGGGAGCTCCTACGAGCAGTACTTC. The gene calls are TRBV12-3 or TRBV12-4 and TRBJ2-7; 8 positions match TRBD2. The CDR3 has 14 residues. The V gene end was trimmed by 7 bases and the J gene end by 0 bases; junction bases not matched to a gene: 5.

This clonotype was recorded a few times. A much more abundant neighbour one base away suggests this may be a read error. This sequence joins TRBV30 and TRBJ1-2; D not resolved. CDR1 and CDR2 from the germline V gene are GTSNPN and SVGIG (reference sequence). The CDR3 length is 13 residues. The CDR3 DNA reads TGTGCCTGGAGTGCCTGGACGGCCGTTGGCGACACCTTC. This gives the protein CAWSAWTAVGDTF. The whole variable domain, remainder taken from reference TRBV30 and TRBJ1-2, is SQTIHQWPATLVQPVGSPLSLECTVEGTSNPNLYWYRQAAGRGLQLLFYSVGIGQISSEVPQNLSASRPQDRQFILSSKKLLLSDSGFYLCAWSAWTAVGDTFGSGTRLTVV.